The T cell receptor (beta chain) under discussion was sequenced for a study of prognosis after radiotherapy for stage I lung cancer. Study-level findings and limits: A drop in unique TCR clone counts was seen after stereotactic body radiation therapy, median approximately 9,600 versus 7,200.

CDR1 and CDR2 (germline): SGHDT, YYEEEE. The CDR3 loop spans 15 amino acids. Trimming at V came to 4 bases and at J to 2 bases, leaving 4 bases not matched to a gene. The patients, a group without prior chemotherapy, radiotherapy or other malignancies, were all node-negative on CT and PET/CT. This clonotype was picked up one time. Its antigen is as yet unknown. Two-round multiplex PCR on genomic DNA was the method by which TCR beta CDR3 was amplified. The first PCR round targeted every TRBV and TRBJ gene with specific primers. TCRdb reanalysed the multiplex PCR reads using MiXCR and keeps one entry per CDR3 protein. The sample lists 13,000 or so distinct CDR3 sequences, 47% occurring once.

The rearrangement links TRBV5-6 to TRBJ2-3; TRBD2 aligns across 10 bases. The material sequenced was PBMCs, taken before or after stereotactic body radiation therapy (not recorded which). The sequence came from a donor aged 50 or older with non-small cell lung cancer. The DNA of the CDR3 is TGTGCCAGCAGCCTTACTAGCGGGGACACAGATACGCAGTATTTT. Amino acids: CASSLTSGDTDTQYF.